This TCR beta chain was documented in a study of shared clonotypes between healthy human individuals (dated by TCRdb to the early 2020s). Study-wide context: The cohort comprised two women and a few men aged 18 to 49 years. For each donor, CD4 naive and CD4 memory were each given three plates, CD8 naive was given two plates, and CD8 memory was given one plate. The study deeply sequenced blood TCR repertoires of several healthy adults to estimate repertoire size and the extent of clonotype sharing between individuals. Libraries were prepared and TCR repertoires were sequenced by different laboratories using diverse techniques, in order to increase sequencing depth and limit assay-specific biases. Between about 0.85 and 10 billion PBMCs per donor were obtained by leukapheresis.

A remark on this clone: No cognate antigen has been identified for it. No quality values exist for individual bases; no much larger clone is one base distant.

The donors were healthy, HIV-negative adults with no recently reported acute infections or vaccinations. Every donor was a Caucasian adult residing in Nashville, Tennessee, USA. CD4+ T cells were enriched by magnetic negative selection; naive cells were then positively selected on CD45RA, and the negative fraction formed the memory subset. Blood was collected by leukapheresis, and PBMCs were isolated by Ficoll-Histopaque density gradient centrifugation and then cryopreserved in liquid nitrogen vapor phase. Purity and quantity of every magnetically sorted T cell population were checked by analytical flow cytometry. Genomic DNA was isolated from each sorted fraction and quantified by UV absorbance on a Nanodrop 2000c. Trimming at the junction amounts to 7 bases on V and 2 bases on J, and the germline ends lie 11 bases apart. Taken from cysteine to phenylalanine, the CDR3 has 13 residues. The CDR3 DNA has 39 bases and is translated from base 1. The CDR1 and CDR2 encoded by the germline V gene are MDHEN and SYDVKM.

TCR CDR3 regions were amplified from genomic DNA by multiplex PCR using the deep immunoSEQ assay. Extracted genomic DNA from each cell subset was spread evenly across all wells of several immunoSEQ 96-well plates, with each plate serving as a replicate. For sorted subsets, each replicate PCR was loaded with 200 ng genomic DNA, equivalent to 32,000 or so T cell genomes. The purified libraries were quantified using a Qubit 3.0 fluorometer, sized with a Bioanalyzer 2100, and then quantified again using the KAPA Library Quantification kit. Each immunoSEQ 96-well plate was sequenced on its own single-read 150-cycle Illumina NextSeq 550 flow cell. Processing in the source paper ran as follows. Because the immunoSEQ output held only junctional sequences and lacked quality scores, the filtering could not match the filtering applied to full-length reads. To assign V/J genes and CDR3, sequences were annotated against IMGT germline references using PyIR, a Python wrapper for IgBLAST v1.9. Reads were filtered out if the reads had weak V/J assignments (E-value above 1e-6), no CDR3, stop codons, out-of-frame junctions, or ambiguous translated residues. V3J clonotypes were defined as sequences sharing the same inferred V gene, J gene, and CDR3 amino acid sequence. Percentage overlap between repertoires was calculated by dividing the number of shared unique clonotypes by the size of the smaller repertoire. RTK rarefaction, the Chao1 estimator, and Recon v2.1 estimates of unobserved clonotypes were used to assess repertoire richness. Generation probabilities for all TCRbeta clonotypes obtained by the gDNA method from a handful of donors were computed using OLGA. As stored in TCRdb, this immuneACCESS dataset retains in-frame rearrangements with V and J assigned. A fraction of the clones does not appear; measured against another copy, unresolved V genes explain less than half of the discrepancy, and the remainder lacks a known reason. The V and J calls and the clone size are those of that table, but D and trimming were determined from the DNA. The sample table contains over 1.4 million clones; only one count was recorded for over 95% of them. About 1.2% of the sample is taken by the ten largest.

Here is what the overall study found, with its caveats: The small number of donors limited the genetic and exposure-history diversity represented. Sampling was restricted to blood, and TCR repertoires in tissue are likely to differ from TCR repertoires in blood. Pairwise subsampling led to the expectation that sequencing depth would affect the degree of clonotype sharing among donors. Even with the large sequencing depth, rarefaction of the sorted-subset datasets indicated that sequencing was incomplete. Higher generation probabilities were observed for clonotypes shared by all four sorted-subset donors than for non-shared clonotypes. Naive subsets generally had larger estimated clonotype richness than memory subsets. Sharing across a few donors was observed for approximately 5% of naive CD4, 3% to 3.5% of naive CD8, over 2% of memory CD4, and around 0.42% of memory CD8 clonotypes.

The sequence was collected from a man aged 25 to 45 in good health. The sequenced sample consisted of naive CD4+ T cells sorted from blood. The cell subset or site label here, explained by the study, means: CD45RA+ positively selected. Recombination connected TRBV28 to TRBJ1-2, with TRBD1 perhaps the D gene, on 5 matching bases. CDR3 protein: CASTPPGNYGYTF. The DNA sequence reads TGTGCCAGCACCCCCCCAGGGAACTATGGCTACACCTTC.